This TCR beta chain was sequenced in a study of blood T cell repertoires in COVID-19. Across the whole study: Samples taken during acute and convalescent COVID-19 were collected in the United States, Italy and Spain.

Clinical histories supplied by participants themselves formed the basis of cohort assignment. Per the authors' pipeline: The authors estimated nucleated cell counts from reference gene primer amplification. The protocol was immunoSEQ multiplex PCR, while the TCRdb copy is restricted to in-frame clones and leaves out a portion. Clonal size and the V and J genes are those of that table, whereas D and trimming came from the DNA. The sample lists about 130,000 clones; roughly 80% were seen once. Trimming pared 1 base from V and 2 bases from J, leaving 6 bases between. CDR1 is SGHDT and CDR2 is YYEEEE in the germline V gene. The CDR3 runs to 13 residues.

The sample consisted of PBMCs or T cells enriched from blood (not recorded which). This clonotype was obtained from a man aged 50 to 59 who had recovered from COVID-19. This chain uses TRBV5-6 with TRBJ2-5, with D hard to call. The CDR3 sequence: CASSLPGQETQYF. The CDR3 DNA reads TGTGCCAGCAGCTTGCCGGGTCAAGAGACCCAGTACTTC. The variable domain in full, completed from reference TRBV5-6 and TRBJ2-5, reads DAGVTQSPTHLIKTRGQQVTLRCSPKSGHDTVSWYQQALGQGPQFIFQYYEEEERQRGNFPDRFSGHQFPNYSSELNVNALLLGDSALYLCASSLPGQETQYFGPGTRLLVL.